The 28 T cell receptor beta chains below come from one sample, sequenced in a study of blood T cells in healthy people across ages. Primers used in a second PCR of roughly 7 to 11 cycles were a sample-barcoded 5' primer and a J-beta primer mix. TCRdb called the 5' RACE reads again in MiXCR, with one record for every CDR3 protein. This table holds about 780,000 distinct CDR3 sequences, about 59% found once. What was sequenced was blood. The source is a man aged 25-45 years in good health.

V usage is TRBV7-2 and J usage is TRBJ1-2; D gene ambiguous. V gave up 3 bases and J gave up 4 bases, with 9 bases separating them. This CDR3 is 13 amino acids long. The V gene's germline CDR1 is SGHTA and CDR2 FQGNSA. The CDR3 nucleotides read TGTGCCAGCAGCTTCCCCGGCGCCTATGGCTACACCTTC. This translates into CASSFPGAYGYTF.

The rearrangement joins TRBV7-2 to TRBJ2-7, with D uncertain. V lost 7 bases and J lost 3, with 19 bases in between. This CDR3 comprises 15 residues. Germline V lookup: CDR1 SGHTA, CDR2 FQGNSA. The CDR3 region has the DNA TGTGCCAGCATCCTAGACGCGGCAGCTTACTACGAGCAGTACTTC. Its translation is CASILDAAAYYEQYF.

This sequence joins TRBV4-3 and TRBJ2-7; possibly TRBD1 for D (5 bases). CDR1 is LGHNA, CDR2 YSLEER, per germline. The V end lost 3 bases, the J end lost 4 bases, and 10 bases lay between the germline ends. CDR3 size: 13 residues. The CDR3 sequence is CASSQNSGYEQYF. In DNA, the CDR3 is TGCGCCAGCAGCCAGAACTCAGGGTACGAGCAGTACTTC.

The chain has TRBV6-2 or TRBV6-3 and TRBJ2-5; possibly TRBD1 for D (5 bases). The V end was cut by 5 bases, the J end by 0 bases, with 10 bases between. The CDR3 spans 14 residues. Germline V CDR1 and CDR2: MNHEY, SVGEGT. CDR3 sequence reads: CASSKPRDQETQYF. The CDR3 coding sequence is TGTGCCAGCAGTAAGCCCAGGGACCAAGAGACCCAGTACTTC.

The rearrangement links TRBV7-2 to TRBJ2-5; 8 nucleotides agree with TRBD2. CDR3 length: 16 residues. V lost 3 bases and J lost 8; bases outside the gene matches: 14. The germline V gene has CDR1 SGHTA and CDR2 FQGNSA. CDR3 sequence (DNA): TGTGCCAGCAGCTTGGCCCGAGGAGTCGGGAGGGAAACCCAGTACTTC. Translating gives CASSLARGVGRETQYF.

DNA for the CDR3: TGTGCCACCAGTGATGTCGGAGAGGGCACAGATACGCAGTATTTT. Amino acids: CATSDVGEGTDTQYF. J is TRBJ2-3 and V is TRBV24-1; D is unresolved. The CDR3 extends over 15 amino acids. V lost 3 bases and J 1 base, leaving 10 bases between the germline ends. From germline, CDR1 is KGHDR and CDR2 SFDVKD.

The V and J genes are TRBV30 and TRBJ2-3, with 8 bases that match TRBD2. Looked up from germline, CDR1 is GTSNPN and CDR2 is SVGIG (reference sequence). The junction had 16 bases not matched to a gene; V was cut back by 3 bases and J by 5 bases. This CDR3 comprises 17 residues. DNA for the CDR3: TGTGCCTGGAGCCCGGGACTGCCGGGACTAGAGGTAGATACGCAGTATTTT. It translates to CAWSPGLPGLEVDTQYF.

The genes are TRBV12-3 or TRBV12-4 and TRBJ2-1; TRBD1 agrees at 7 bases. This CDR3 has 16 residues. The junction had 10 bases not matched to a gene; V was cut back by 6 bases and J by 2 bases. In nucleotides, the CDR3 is TGTGCCAGCAGGCATGCCGGGACAGTGACCTACAATGAGCAGTTCTTC. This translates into CASRHAGTVTYNEQFF.

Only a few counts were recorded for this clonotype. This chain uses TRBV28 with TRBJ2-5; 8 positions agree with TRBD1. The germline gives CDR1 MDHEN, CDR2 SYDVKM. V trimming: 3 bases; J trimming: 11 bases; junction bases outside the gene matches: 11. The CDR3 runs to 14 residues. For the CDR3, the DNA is TGTGCCAGCAGTTTGCGTCAGGGGGCAAGGGAGCAGTACTTC. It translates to CASSLRQGAREQYF. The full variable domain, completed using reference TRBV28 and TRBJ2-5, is DVKVTQSSRYLVKRTGEKVFLECVQDMDHENMFWYRQDPGLGLRLIYFSYDVKMKEKGDIPEGYSVSREKKERFSLILESASTNQTSMYLCASSLRQGAREQYFGPGTRLLVL.

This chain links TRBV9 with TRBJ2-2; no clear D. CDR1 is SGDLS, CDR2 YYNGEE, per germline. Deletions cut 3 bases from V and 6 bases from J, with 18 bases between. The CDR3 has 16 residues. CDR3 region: CASSAPPSTLPGELFF. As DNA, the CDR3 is TGTGCCAGCAGCGCCCCTCCGAGTACTCTGCCCGGGGAGCTGTTTTTT.

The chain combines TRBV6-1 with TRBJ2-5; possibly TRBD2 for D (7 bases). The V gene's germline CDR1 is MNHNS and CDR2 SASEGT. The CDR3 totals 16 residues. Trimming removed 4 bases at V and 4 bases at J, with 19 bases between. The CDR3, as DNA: TGTGCCAGCAGTGCCTGGGGGGGCCCAAGTGGAGAGACCCAGTACTTC. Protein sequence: CASSAWGGPSGETQYF.

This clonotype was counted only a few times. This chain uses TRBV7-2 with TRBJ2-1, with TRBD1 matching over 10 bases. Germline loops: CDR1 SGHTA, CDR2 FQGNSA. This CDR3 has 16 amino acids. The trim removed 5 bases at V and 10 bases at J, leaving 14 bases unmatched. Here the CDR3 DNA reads TGTGCCAGCAGCCCGCTGACAGGGGGCGGTTTCGGGGAGCAGTTCTTC. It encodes CASSPLTGGGFGEQFF.

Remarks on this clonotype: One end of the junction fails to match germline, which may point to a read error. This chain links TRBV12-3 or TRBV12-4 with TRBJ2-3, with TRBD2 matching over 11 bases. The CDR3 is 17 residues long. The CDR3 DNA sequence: TGTGCCAGCAGTTCAAATCGACTAGCGGGGACCACAGATATGCAGTATTTT. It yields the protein CASSSNRLAGTTDMQYF.

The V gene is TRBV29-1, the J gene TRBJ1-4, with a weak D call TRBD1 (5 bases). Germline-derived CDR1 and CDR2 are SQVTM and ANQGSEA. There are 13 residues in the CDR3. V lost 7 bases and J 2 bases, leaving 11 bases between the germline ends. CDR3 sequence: CSALGATNEKLFF. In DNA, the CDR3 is TGCAGCGCGTTAGGGGCTACTAATGAAAAACTGTTTTTT.

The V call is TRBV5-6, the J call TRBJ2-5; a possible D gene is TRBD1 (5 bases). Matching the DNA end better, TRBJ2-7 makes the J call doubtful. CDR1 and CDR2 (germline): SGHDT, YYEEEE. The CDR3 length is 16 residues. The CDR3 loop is CASSFYVLGQTYEQYF. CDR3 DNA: TGTGCCAGCAGCTTTTATGTTCTCGGACAAACCTACGAGCAGTACTTC.

The CDR3: CSARDFGGAYYEQYF. The CDR3 DNA reads TGCAGTGCTAGAGATTTTGGCGGGGCGTACTACGAGCAGTACTTC. The chain carries TRBV20-1 and TRBJ2-7; tentative D call: TRBD2 (6 bases). CDR3 length equals 15 residues. Trimming removed 0 bases at V and 3 bases at J, with 15 bases between. Germline CDR1 DFQATT, CDR2 SNEGSKA (reference sequence).

This CDR3 reads CSARGTSGIAQTQYF. The CDR3 nucleotides are TGCAGTGCTAGAGGGACTAGCGGGATTGCCCAGACCCAGTACTTC. This chain uses TRBV20-1 with TRBJ2-5, with 12 bases identical to TRBD2. The CDR3 has 15 amino acids. With V trimmed by 1 base and J by 6 bases, 6 bases remained unmatched. Germline V gene lookup returns CDR1 DFQATT and CDR2 SNEGSKA (reference sequence).

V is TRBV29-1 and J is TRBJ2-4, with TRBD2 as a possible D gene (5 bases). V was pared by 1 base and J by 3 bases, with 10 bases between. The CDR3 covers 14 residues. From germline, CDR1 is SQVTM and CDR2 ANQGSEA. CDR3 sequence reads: CSVEAGRGKNIQYF. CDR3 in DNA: TGCAGCGTTGAAGCTGGTCGGGGCAAAAACATTCAGTACTTC.

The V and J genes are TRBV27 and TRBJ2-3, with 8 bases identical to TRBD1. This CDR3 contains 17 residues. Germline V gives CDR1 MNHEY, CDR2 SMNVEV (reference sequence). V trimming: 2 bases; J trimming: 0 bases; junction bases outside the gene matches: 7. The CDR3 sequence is CASSLIRTGWSTDTQYF. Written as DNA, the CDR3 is TGTGCCAGCAGTTTAATACGGACAGGGTGGAGCACAGATACGCAGTATTTT.

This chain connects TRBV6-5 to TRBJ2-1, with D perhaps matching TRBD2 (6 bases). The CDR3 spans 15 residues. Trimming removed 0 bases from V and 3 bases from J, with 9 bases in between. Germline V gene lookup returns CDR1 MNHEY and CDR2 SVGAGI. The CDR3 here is CASSYSTRGYNEQFF. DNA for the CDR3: TGTGCCAGCAGTTACTCGACTAGGGGCTACAATGAGCAGTTCTTC.

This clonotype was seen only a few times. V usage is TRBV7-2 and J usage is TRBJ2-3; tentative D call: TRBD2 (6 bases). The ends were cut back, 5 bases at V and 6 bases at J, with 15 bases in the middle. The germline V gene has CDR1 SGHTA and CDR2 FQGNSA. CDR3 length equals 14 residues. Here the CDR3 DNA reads TGTGCCAGCAGCCCCCTTGGAGGGCGTGATACGCAGTATTTT. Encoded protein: CASSPLGGRDTQYF.

In nucleotides, the CDR3 is TGTGCCAGCAGCCCGCAGGGTAGGCTTAACTATGGCTACACCTTC. Protein sequence: CASSPQGRLNYGYTF. The V gene is TRBV3-1, the J gene TRBJ1-2; tentatively, D is TRBD1 (5 bases). The CDR3 loop spans 15 amino acids. CDR1 is LGHDT, CDR2 YNNKEL, per germline (reference sequence). The germline V and J ends were trimmed by 4 bases and 1 base, with 13 bases remaining between them.

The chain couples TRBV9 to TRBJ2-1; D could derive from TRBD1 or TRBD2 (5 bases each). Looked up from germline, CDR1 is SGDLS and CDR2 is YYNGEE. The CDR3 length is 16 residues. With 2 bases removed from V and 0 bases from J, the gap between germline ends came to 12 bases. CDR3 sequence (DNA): TGTGCCAGCAGCGTGGCCGCAGGGAGCTCCTACAATGAGCAGTTCTTC. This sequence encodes CASSVAAGSSYNEQFF.

CDR3 amino acids: CASSTRVAGELFF. CDR3 in DNA: TGTGCCAGCAGTACCAGGGTAGCCGGGGAGCTGTTTTTT. The J gene is TRBJ2-2, the V gene TRBV6-5, with D possibly TRBD1 on 5 matching bases. CDR3 length equals 13 residues. CDR1 and CDR2 from the germline V gene are MNHEY and SVGAGI. The V end was cut by 5 bases, the J end by 6 bases, with 10 bases between.

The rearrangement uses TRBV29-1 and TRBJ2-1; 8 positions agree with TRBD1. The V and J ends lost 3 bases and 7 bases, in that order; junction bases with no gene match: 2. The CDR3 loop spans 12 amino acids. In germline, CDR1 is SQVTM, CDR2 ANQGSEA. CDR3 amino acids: CSVDRGPNEQFF. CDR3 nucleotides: TGCAGCGTTGACAGGGGGCCTAATGAGCAGTTCTTC.

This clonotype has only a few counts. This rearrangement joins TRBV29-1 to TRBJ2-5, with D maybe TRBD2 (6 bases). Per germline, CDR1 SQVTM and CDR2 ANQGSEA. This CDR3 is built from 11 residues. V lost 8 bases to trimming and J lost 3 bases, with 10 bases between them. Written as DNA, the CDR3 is TGCAGCCACCCGGGGGAAGAGACCCAGTACTTC. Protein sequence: CSHPGEETQYF.

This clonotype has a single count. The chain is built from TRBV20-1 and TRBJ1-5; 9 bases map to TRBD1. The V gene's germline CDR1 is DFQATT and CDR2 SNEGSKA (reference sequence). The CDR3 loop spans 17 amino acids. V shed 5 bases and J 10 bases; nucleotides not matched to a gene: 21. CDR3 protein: CSADSPTEGQGEIPQHF. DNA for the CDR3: TGCAGTGCTGACTCTCCAACGGAGGGACAGGGTGAGATACCCCAGCATTTT.

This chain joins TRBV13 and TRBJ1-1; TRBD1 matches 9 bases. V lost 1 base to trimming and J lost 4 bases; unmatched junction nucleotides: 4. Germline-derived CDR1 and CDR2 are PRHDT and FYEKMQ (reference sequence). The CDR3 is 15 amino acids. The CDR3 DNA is TGTGCCAGCAGCTTAGAAGGGACAGGGCTCACTGAAGCTTTCTTT. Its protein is CASSLEGTGLTEAFF.